This record looks at one TCR beta chain sequence and its context. The PCR was carried out with 60 Vbeta primers and 13 Jbeta primers. Clones were sequenced by immunoSEQ multiplex PCR, and TCRdb holds only the in-frame ones, with some missing. The data hold around 170,000 clones, with around 80% observed a single time. V was shortened by 6 bases and J by 4 bases, with 13 bases between the two germline ends. The length of the CDR3 is 15 residues. CDR1 and CDR2 from the germline V gene are MNHEY and SVGAGI. These data belong to a study of cytomegalovirus exposure and HLA in healthy donors. The sample comprised PBMCs. This receptor was identified in a young man in good health and CMV-seronegative. This sequence joins TRBV6-5 and TRBJ1-6, with a tentative D call TRBD1 (5 bases). CDR3: CASRKTDRYNSPLHF. CDR3 nucleotide sequence: TGTGCCAGCAGGAAGACAGATAGATATAATTCACCCCTCCACTTT.